The 17 T cell receptor beta chains listed next were all sequenced from one sample in a study of blood T cell repertoires in COVID-19. TCRdb keeps only in-frame clones here, not all; method: immunoSEQ multiplex PCR. In the table there are roughly 140,000 clones, 82% of which are singletons. The material sequenced was peripheral blood. All receptors come from a woman over 75 with acute or convalescent COVID-19.

The chain uses TRBV2 and TRBJ2-3; 9 bases map to TRBD1. The CDR3 is 15 residues long. In germline, CDR1 is SNHLY, CDR2 FYNNEI. Trimming took 7 bases from V and 3 from J; bases not matched to a gene: 8. The CDR3 coding sequence is TGTGCCAGCACCGAGGAGGGACAGGGTACAGATACGCAGTATTTT. It translates to CASTEEGQGTDTQYF.

The rearrangement links TRBV3-1 (or the pseudogene TRBV3-2) to TRBJ2-7, with 9 bases matching TRBD1. J lost 4 bases, V lost 1 base, and 5 bases had no gene match. In germline, CDR1 is LGHDT, CDR2 YNNKEL (reference sequence). The CDR3 sequence is 15 residues long. The DNA of the CDR3 is TGTGCCAGCAGCCAAGGGACAGGGGCCCAGTACGAGCAGTACTTC. Its translation is CASSQGTGAQYEQYF.

The rearrangement joins TRBV5-1 to TRBJ1-3; 7 bases are shared with TRBD1. Looked up from germline, CDR1 is SGHRS and CDR2 is YFSETQ. The CDR3 consists of 14 residues. Losses at the gene ends were 4 bases for V and 4 bases for J; bases not matched to a gene: 5. The CDR3 nucleotides read TGCGCCAGCAGCCTGACAGGGTACGGAAACACCATATATTTT. It specifies CASSLTGYGNTIYF.

The rearrangement uses TRBV5-4 and TRBJ2-3, with D maybe TRBD1 (6 bases). The V end was cut by 1 base, the J end by 0 bases, with 9 bases between. The CDR3 is 15 amino acids. CDR1 and CDR2 (germline): SGHNT, YYREEE (reference sequence). CDR3: CASSLRTASTDTQYF. The CDR3 nucleotides are TGTGCCAGCAGCTTGCGGACAGCAAGCACAGATACGCAGTATTTT.

In regard to this clone: At one boundary the junction diverges from the germline segment, which might be a read error. The CDR3 bases are TGTGCCAGCAGCGAAGGACTAGCGGGGGCCAATGAGCAGTTCTTC. Amino acid sequence: CASSEGLAGANEQFF. The chain employs TRBV2 and TRBJ2-1; TRBD2 matches at 13 bases. Germline-derived CDR1 and CDR2 are SNHLY and FYNNEI. The CDR3 is 15 amino acids.

V is TRBV24-1 and J is TRBJ1-6; D perhaps matches TRBD1 (5 bases). CDR3 size: 16 residues. Germline CDR1 is KGHDR and CDR2 is SFDVKD. V was shortened by 9 bases and J by 1 base, with 15 bases between the two germline ends. CDR3 amino acids: CATSRGEGSYNSPLHF. In nucleotides, the CDR3 is TGTGCCACCTCCAGAGGGGAGGGTTCCTATAATTCACCCCTCCACTTT.

The rearrangement joins TRBV28 to TRBJ2-2; 13 bases align to TRBD2. Germline V gene sequence: CDR1 MDHEN, CDR2 SYDVKM. With V trimmed by 6 bases and J by 10 bases, 8 bases remained unmatched. The CDR3 runs 15 residues. CDR3 loop: CASRELAGGLEELFF. The CDR3 DNA reads as TGTGCCAGCAGAGAACTAGCGGGAGGGCTCGAGGAGCTGTTTTTT.

The rearrangement joins TRBV28 to TRBJ1-2; 7 nucleotides agree with TRBD1. CDR1 and CDR2 (germline): MDHEN, SYDVKM. This CDR3 region has 14 residues. With 5 bases clipped from V and 4 bases from J, the junction kept 7 bases outside the gene matches. CDR3 region: CASSPTGTVYGYTF. DNA for the CDR3: TGTGCCAGCAGTCCAACCGGGACAGTCTATGGCTACACCTTC.

The chain recombines TRBV6-5 with TRBJ2-7; 7 bases match TRBD2. Losses at the gene ends were 3 bases for V and 9 bases for J; bases not matched to a gene: 8. Germline V gives CDR1 MNHEY, CDR2 SVGAGI. The CDR3 consists of 13 residues. The CDR3 loop reads CASSYGVPGGQYF. Here the CDR3 DNA reads TGTGCCAGCAGTTATGGGGTACCGGGGGGGCAGTACTTC.

This clone was seen a single time. The chain uses TRBV18 and TRBJ2-1; 7 bases agree with TRBD2. Germline loops: CDR1 KGHSH, CDR2 LQKENI. The CDR3 covers 15 residues. V lost 5 bases, J lost 4 bases, and 8 bases stayed unmatched. The CDR3 DNA is TGTGCCAGCTCAAGACCGCTAGCGGAATACAATGAGCAGTTCTTC. As protein: CASSRPLAEYNEQFF.

In DNA form, the CDR3 reads TGTGCCAGCAGCCAGACTAGCGGGGGGCCGCAGTATTTT. It yields the protein CASSQTSGGPQYF. The chain is built from TRBV7-2 and TRBJ2-3; 13 nucleotides agree with TRBD2. The CDR3 loop spans 13 amino acids. V gave up 5 bases and J gave up 10 bases; unmatched junction bases: 3. CDR1 is SGHTA and CDR2 is FQGNSA in the germline V gene.

V is TRBV5-6 and J is TRBJ1-5; the D gene is possibly TRBD1 (5 bases). Germline CDR1 is SGHDT and CDR2 is YYEEEE. The CDR3 covers 14 residues. V was shortened by 4 bases and J by 7 bases, with 15 bases between the two germline ends. The chain's CDR3 is CASSARSGLQPQHF. In DNA form, the CDR3 reads TGTGCCAGCAGCGCCAGGTCAGGGCTCCAGCCCCAGCATTTT.

The chain couples TRBV2 to TRBJ1-4, with unresolved D. Trimming left V 4 bases short and J 6 bases short, with 3 bases between. CDR1 is SNHLY, CDR2 FYNNEI, per germline. The CDR3 is 11 amino acids. The CDR3 DNA reads TGTGCCAGCAGTGTCGATGAAAAACTGTTTTTT. This codes for CASSVDEKLFF.

The V gene is TRBV5-1, the J gene TRBJ1-4; D is undetermined. V was clipped by 0 bases and J by 4 bases, with 7 bases between them. Per the germline V gene, CDR1 is SGHRS and CDR2 is YFSETQ. The CDR3 runs 14 residues. For the CDR3, the DNA is TGCGCCAGCAGCTTGGGAGGGCTTAATGAAAAACTGTTTTTT. This gives the protein CASSLGGLNEKLFF.

V usage is TRBV19 and J usage is TRBJ2-3; TRBD2 aligns across 7 bases. Per germline, CDR1 LNHDA and CDR2 SQIVND (reference sequence). With 6 bases clipped from V and 2 bases from J, the junction kept 8 bases outside the gene matches. The CDR3 runs 15 residues. CDR3 region: CASSRDYATTDTQYF. CDR3 DNA: TGTGCCAGTAGCCGGGACTACGCAACCACAGATACGCAGTATTTT. The variable domain in full, with the rest retrieved from reference TRBV19 and TRBJ2-3, is DGGITQSPKYLFRKEGQNVTLSCEQNLNHDAMYWYRQDPGQGLRLIYYSQIVNDFQKGDIAEGYSVSREKKESFPLTVTSAQKNPTAFYLCASSRDYATTDTQYFGPGTRLTVL.

The rearrangement links TRBV11-2 to TRBJ1-2, with 9 nucleotides matching TRBD1. Germline CDR1 reads SGHAT; CDR2 reads FQNNGV. V lost 1 base and J lost 3; bases outside the gene matches: 15. This CDR3 comprises 19 residues. The CDR3 is CASSLGIFRTGVLHYGYTF. The CDR3 DNA sequence: TGTGCCAGCAGCTTAGGGATTTTTCGGACAGGGGTTCTTCACTATGGCTACACCTTC.

The CDR3: CASSLGHLNTEAFF. CDR3 coding DNA: TGCGCCAGCAGCTTGGGGCATCTGAACACTGAAGCTTTCTTT. The gene calls are TRBV5-1 and TRBJ1-1; D unclear. The CDR3 sequence is 14 residues long. From germline, CDR1 is SGHRS and CDR2 YFSETQ. The V end lost 0 bases, the J end lost 0 bases, and 6 bases lay between the germline ends.